A single sample gave rise to the 25 T cell receptor beta chains below, sequenced in a study of T cell repertoires in cytomegalovirus infection. TCRdb ran MiXCR on the reads and lists one entry per CDR3 protein. Found here are about 180,000 distinct CDR3 sequences, about 17% of them singletons; the top ten hold 20% to 25%. Sequencing was carried out using CD8+ T cells from PBMCs. These TCRs come from a human donor in good health (CMV status not recorded). Some clones in this sample may be carry-over from other donors' samples.

The chain carries TRBV7-9 and TRBJ1-5; perhaps TRBD1 as D (5 bases). The ends were cut back, 4 bases at V and 9 bases at J, with 10 bases in the middle. Germline CDR1 SEHNR, CDR2 FQNEAQ (reference sequence). This CDR3 is built from 12 residues. The CDR3 sequence: CASSSGGGPQHF. In DNA, the CDR3 is TGTGCCAGCAGCTCCGGTGGGGGGCCCCAGCATTTT. Looking up the rest from reference TRBV7-9 and TRBJ1-5 gives the full variable domain: DTGVSQNPRHKITKRGQNVTFRCDPISEHNRLYWYRQTLGQGPEFLTYFQNEAQLEKSRLLSDRFSAERPKGSFSTLEIQRTEQGDSAMYLCASSSGGGPQHFGDGTRLSIL.

This clonotype was counted only a few times. The chain links TRBV7-6 to TRBJ2-7, with 11 bases that match TRBD1. The CDR3 covers 15 residues. The V gene end was trimmed by 5 bases and the J gene end by 4 bases; junction bases not matched to a gene: 7. CDR1 SGHVS and CDR2 FNYEAQ come from the germline V gene. The CDR3 nucleotides are TGTGCCAGCAGCGCCGGGACAGGGGGATTGTACGAGCAGTACTTC. This encodes CASSAGTGGLYEQYF.

This clonotype was observed a handful of times. V is TRBV28 and J is TRBJ1-1; 9 bases line up with TRBD1. After removal of 6 bases from V and 4 bases from J, the junction contained 9 bases not matched to a gene. Germline CDR1 MDHEN, CDR2 SYDVKM. This CDR3 has 15 residues. The CDR3 is CASRLEQGAGTEAFF. The CDR3 bases are TGTGCCAGCAGGTTAGAACAGGGGGCTGGCACTGAAGCTTTCTTT.

J is TRBJ1-4 and V is TRBV15; D might be TRBD1 (6 bases). Germline V CDR1 and CDR2: LNHNV, YYDKDF (reference sequence). The CDR3 is made up of 16 amino acids. Trimming left V 4 bases short and J 8 bases short, with 20 bases between. CDR3 region: CATSKSNVGGREKLFF. In nucleotides, the CDR3 is TGTGCCACCAGCAAGAGTAATGTGGGGGGCCGAGAAAAACTGTTTTTT.

CDR3 in DNA: TGTGCCAGCAGGGAGAAACAGGGGGAAGCTTTCTTT. Its translation: CASREKQGEAFF. V and J are TRBV7-9 and TRBJ1-1; 7 positions agree with TRBD1. CDR1 is SEHNR, CDR2 FQNEAQ, per germline (reference sequence). V dropped 6 bases and J dropped 8; count of bases not matched to a gene: 6. The CDR3 has 12 residues.

This rearrangement joins TRBV4-3 to TRBJ2-7; 7 bases line up with TRBD2. Germline lookup yields CDR1 LGHNA and CDR2 YSLEER. This CDR3 spans 16 amino acids. With V trimmed by 0 bases and J by 2 bases, 7 bases remained unmatched. CDR3 sequence reads: CASSQDPGEGAYEQYF. CDR3 in DNA: TGCGCCAGCAGCCAAGATCCGGGGGAGGGAGCCTACGAGCAGTACTTC.

This clonotype was picked up a small number of times. A clone one base away is much larger, so this may be a read error. V and J are TRBV7-2 and TRBJ2-3; D gene ambiguous. Germline values: CDR1 SGHTA, CDR2 FQGNSA. V dropped 1 base and J dropped 4 bases, with 15 bases sitting between them. The CDR3 contains 16 residues. The CDR3 reads CASSLGRPPYADTQYF. The CDR3 DNA is TGTGCCAGCAGCTTAGGCAGGCCCCCATACGCAGATACGCAGTATTTT.

The rearrangement links TRBV20-1 to TRBJ2-5; possibly TRBD1 or TRBD2 for D (5 bases each). V was trimmed by 3 bases and J by 2 bases, leaving 16 bases between them. The CDR3 consists of 15 residues. CDR1 is DFQATT, CDR2 SNEGSKA, per germline (reference sequence). CDR3 sequence: CSASNTPGRQETQYF. DNA for the CDR3: TGCAGTGCTAGTAATACTCCGGGACGGCAAGAGACCCAGTACTTC.

This clonotype turned up a few times. The chain combines TRBV7-3 with TRBJ2-1; possibly TRBD1 for D (6 bases). Germline lookup yields CDR1 SGHTA and CDR2 FQGTGA. V was cut by 5 bases and J by 4 bases, with 15 bases left in between. The CDR3 length is 15 residues. The CDR3 protein is CASSTGQMGYNEQFF. The CDR3 coding sequence is TGTGCCAGCAGCACAGGACAGATGGGTTACAATGAGCAGTTCTTC. Looking up the rest from reference TRBV7-3 and TRBJ2-1 gives the full variable domain: GAGVSQTPSNKVTEKGKYVELRCDPISGHTALYWYRQSLGQGPEFLIYFQGTGAADDSGLPNDRFFAVRPEGSVSTLKIQRTERGDSAVYLCASSTGQMGYNEQFFGPGTRLTVL.

The chain recombines TRBV4-1 with TRBJ2-7, with no clear D. The ends were cut back, 1 base at V and 4 bases at J, with 8 bases in the middle. The CDR3 consists of 13 residues. Looked up from germline, CDR1 is MGHRA and CDR2 is YSYEKL. The CDR3 sequence is CASSQGINYEQYF. For the CDR3, the DNA is TGCGCCAGCAGCCAAGGAATAAATTACGAGCAGTACTTC.

This clonotype has more than one count but fewer than ten. This rearrangement joins TRBV6-1 to TRBJ2-3; weak D call: TRBD2 (6 bases). The CDR3 covers 14 residues. Germline CDR1 reads MNHNS; CDR2 reads SASEGT. Trimming took 4 bases from V and 0 from J, leaving 8 bases between them. CDR3 amino acids: CASSAEGSTDTQYF. The CDR3 nucleotides are TGTGCCAGCAGTGCGGAGGGAAGCACAGATACGCAGTATTTT.

V is TRBV7-2 and J is TRBJ2-7; D may be TRBD1 (5 bases). This CDR3 comprises 14 residues. The germline CDR1 and CDR2 sequences are SGHTA and FQGNSA. V gave up 3 bases and J gave up 5 bases, with 14 bases separating them. CDR3 loop: CASSFPDNPHEQYF. The CDR3 DNA follows: TGTGCCAGCAGCTTCCCGGACAACCCTCACGAGCAGTACTTC.

J is TRBJ2-7 and V is TRBV12-3 or TRBV12-4; TRBD1 matches 10 bases. Trimming at V came to 3 bases and at J to 6 bases, leaving 5 bases not matched to a gene. This CDR3 contains 14 residues. CDR3 sequence reads: CASSLGTGASEQYF. The CDR3 DNA reads as TGTGCCAGCAGTTTGGGGACAGGGGCTAGCGAGCAGTACTTC.

The V call is TRBV7-2, the J call TRBJ2-5, with 11 bases that match TRBD1. The CDR3 is 15 amino acids. Unmatched junction bases numbered 7, after V lost 5 bases and J lost 5 bases. Germline V gene lookup returns CDR1 SGHTA and CDR2 FQGNSA. The CDR3 region is CASSPGQGARETQYF. The CDR3 DNA reads TGTGCCAGCAGCCCCGGACAGGGGGCGAGGGAGACCCAGTACTTC. The complete variable domain, with remaining parts taken from reference TRBV7-2 and TRBJ2-5, reads GAGVSQSPSNKVTEKGKDVELRCDPISGHTALYWYRQSLGQGLEFLIYFQGNSAPDKSGLPSDRFSAERTGGSVSTLTIQRTQQEDSAVYLCASSPGQGARETQYFGPGTRLLVL.

This clonotype has ten or more counts. The chain joins TRBV28 to TRBJ2-1; 12 nucleotides match TRBD1. V shed 3 bases, J shed 8 bases, and the junction held 8 bases outside the gene matches. This CDR3 comprises 16 residues. Germline V gives CDR1 MDHEN, CDR2 SYDVKM. The CDR3 reads CASSFGGQGAQDEQFF. CDR3 nucleotides: TGTGCCAGCAGTTTTGGGGGACAGGGGGCGCAAGATGAGCAGTTCTTC.

This clonotype has just a few counts. J is TRBJ1-1 and V is TRBV10-3, with D uncertain. This CDR3 spans 13 amino acids. CDR1 is ENHRY, CDR2 SYGVKD, per germline. Trimming removed 7 bases from V and 5 bases from J, with 14 bases in between. DNA of the CDR3: TGTGCCATCAAGGAAGGAACGATGACTGAAGCTTTCTTT. Encoded protein: CAIKEGTMTEAFF.

This clonotype was seen more than once but under ten times. The chain couples TRBV7-9 to TRBJ2-5; D gene unclear. CDR3 size: 12 residues. Between the trimmed V and J ends, which lost 5 bases and 4 bases, there was a span of 8 bases. Looked up from germline, CDR1 is SEHNR and CDR2 is FQNEAQ (reference sequence). The CDR3 loop reads CASSPRPETQYF. CDR3 in DNA: TGTGCCAGCAGCCCCCGTCCAGAGACCCAGTACTTC.

This clonotype has just a few counts. The genes are TRBV7-8 and TRBJ2-7; D is unresolved. CDR1 is SGHVS, CDR2 FQNEAQ, per germline. The CDR3 sequence is 15 residues long. V was shortened by 5 bases and J by 4 bases, with 18 bases between the two germline ends. The CDR3 coding sequence is TGTGCCAGCAGCCCGTTCAGGAATTCCCCTTACGAGCAGTACTTC. Its protein product is CASSPFRNSPYEQYF.

The chain is built from TRBV11-2 and TRBJ2-3; 10 bases agree with TRBD2. After removal of 5 bases from V and 3 bases from J, the junction contained 5 bases not matched to a gene. The CDR3 has 15 residues. Looked up from germline, CDR1 is SGHAT and CDR2 is FQNNGV. CDR3 residues: CASSILAGTTDTQYF. In DNA, the CDR3 is TGTGCCAGCAGCATACTAGCGGGGACGACAGATACGCAGTATTTT.

This clonotype showed up just a few times. This chain connects TRBV12-3 or TRBV12-4 to TRBJ2-7; 8 nucleotides align to TRBD2. The junction had 19 bases not matched to a gene; V was cut back by 5 bases and J by 4 bases. The CDR3 spans 18 residues. CDR3 DNA: TGTGCCAGCAGTCCCGCCTCGAATCCTAGCGGGCTTTTTTACGAGCAGTACTTC. The encoded protein is CASSPASNPSGLFYEQYF.

A word on this clonotype: The junction shows a germline mismatch at one end, possibly a read error. CDR3 DNA: TGTGCCAGCACTTACACCGGTAGGAACACTGAAGCTTTCTTT. It yields the protein CASTYTGRNTEAFF. J is TRBJ1-1 and V is TRBV6-2 or TRBV6-3, with D unresolved. The germline CDR1 and CDR2 sequences are MNHEY and SVGEGT. The CDR3 is made up of 14 amino acids.

This clonotype was detected a few times. This sequence joins TRBV5-1 and TRBJ1-2; a weak D match, TRBD1 (5 bases). CDR1 and CDR2 from the germline V gene are SGHRS and YFSETQ. This CDR3 is built from 14 residues. With 3 bases removed from V and 6 bases from J, the gap between germline ends came to 15 bases. The CDR3 region has the DNA TGCGCCAGCAGCTGGGGGACGGACGGAGATGGCTACACCTTC. As protein: CASSWGTDGDGYTF.

This clonotype has a handful of counts. The chain links TRBV10-3 to TRBJ1-2; possible D gene TRBD1, 5 bases. The CDR3 runs to 12 residues. With 11 bases removed from V and 1 base from J, the gap between germline ends came to 11 bases. Germline V gene sequence: CDR1 ENHRY, CDR2 SYGVKD. CDR3: CAAYDSNYGYTF. DNA of the CDR3: TGTGCCGCCTACGACAGTAACTATGGCTACACCTTC.

This clonotype was counted only a few times. The chain carries TRBV6-1 and TRBJ1-1; 7 nucleotides align to TRBD1. The trim removed 7 bases at V and 3 bases at J, leaving 8 bases unmatched. This CDR3 is 14 amino acids long. Germline V gene sequence: CDR1 MNHNS, CDR2 SASEGT. The CDR3 reads CASTRTGTDTEAFF. The CDR3 DNA reads TGTGCCAGCACTAGGACAGGAACGGACACTGAAGCTTTCTTT.

This clonotype was seen more than once but under ten times. This sequence joins TRBV7-9 and TRBJ2-7, with 8 bases matching TRBD1. J lost 2 bases, V lost 5 bases, and 8 bases had no gene match. The CDR3 covers 15 residues. Germline assignment: CDR1 SEHNR and CDR2 FQNEAQ (reference sequence). The chain's CDR3 is CASSPGPDRAYEQYF. The CDR3 DNA sequence: TGTGCCAGCAGCCCCGGACCGGACAGGGCCTACGAGCAGTACTTC.